This is a list of T cell receptor beta chains from one sample in a study of CD8 T cells in ankylosing spondylitis. TCRdb used MiXCR to reprocess the 5' RACE reads, holding one entry per CDR3 protein. Altogether some 120,000 distinct CDR3 sequences are present, around 7% being singletons, with the ten largest covering roughly an eighth. Sequenced sample: blood, either unsorted or a sorted T cell fraction (not recorded which). Source of these receptors: a male donor with ankylosing spondylitis or in good health (not recorded which). Both conserved end residues are part of each CDR3. The D gene is left open where the match is weak. Clone size is given for some rows only: seen once, a few or many times, or a class if the clone is expanded.

>many|.|TRBV12-3/TRBV12-4|TRBJ1-3
CASSSPADGQSSGNTIYF
TGTGCCAGCAGCTCCCCAGCGGACGGCCAGAGCTCTGGAAACACCATATATTTT
>.|.|TRBV29-1|TRBJ1-1
CSVEGYTEAFF
TGCAGCGTTGAAGGGTACACTGAAGCTTTCTTT
>.|.|TRBV20-1|TRBJ2-2
CSARANNRNTGELFF
TGCAGTGCTAGGGCCAATAACAGGAACACCGGGGAGCTGTTTTTT
>many|TRBD1|TRBV11-2|TRBJ2-6
CASSLEYRGRRSGANVLTF
TGTGCCAGCAGCTTAGAATACAGGGGGCGCAGATCTGGGGCCAACGTCCTGACTTTC
>many|TRBD1|TRBV12-3/TRBV12-4|TRBJ1-3
CASKQQGLSGNTIYF
TGTGCCAGCAAACAACAGGGGTTGTCTGGAAACACCATATATTTT
>many|.|TRBV12-3/TRBV12-4|TRBJ2-7
CASSLLPAIYEQYF
TGTGCCAGCAGTCTGTTGCCAGCGATCTACGAGCAGTACTTC
>many|.|TRBV3-1|TRBJ2-2
CASSPRTDNTGEPFF
TGTGCCAGCAGCCCCAGGACAGACAACACCGGGGAGCCGTTTTTT
>many|.|TRBV11-2|TRBJ2-2
CASSLMSGTGELFF
TGTGCCAGCAGCTTAATGTCAGGGACCGGGGAGCTGTTTTTT
>many|TRBD1|TRBV20-1|TRBJ2-7
CSARAPRTGAYEQYF
TGCAGTGCTAGGGCCCCCAGGACAGGGGCCTACGAGCAGTACTTC
>many|.|TRBV5-1|TRBJ1-4
CASSLGPPNEKLFF
TGCGCCAGCAGCTTGGGCCCCCCTAATGAAAAACTGTTTTTT
>many|.|TRBV7-9|TRBJ1-1
CASNFRPRANMNTEAFF
TGTGCCAGCAACTTTCGGCCCAGAGCAAACATGAACACTGAAGCTTTCTTT
>many|.|TRBV29-1|TRBJ2-7
CSVSTTSYEQYF
TGCAGCGTTTCTACCACCTCCTACGAGCAGTACTTC
>many|TRBD2|TRBV7-3|TRBJ2-2
CASSLLAGFTGELFF
TGTGCCAGCAGCTTACTAGCGGGGTTCACCGGGGAGCTGTTTTTT
>many|.|TRBV5-1|TRBJ2-3
CASSLTKRKVEHTDTQYF
TGCGCCAGCAGCCTAACAAAGCGTAAGGTCGAACACACAGATACGCAGTATTTT
>.|.|TRBV7-2|TRBJ2-1
CASSLGRGAEQFF
TGTGCCAGCAGCCTCGGCAGGGGCGCTGAGCAGTTCTTC
>many|.|TRBV9|TRBJ2-3
CASTFGQGKDTQYF
TGTGCCAGCACCTTCGGCCAGGGAAAAGATACGCAGTATTTT
>many|.|TRBV5-1|TRBJ2-5
CASNLPLAAFLYQETQYF
TGCGCCAGCAATCTCCCCTTAGCGGCTTTTCTGTACCAAGAGACCCAGTACTTC
>many|.|TRBV5-1|TRBJ1-3
CASSLEAVGGNTIYF
TGCGCCAGCAGCTTGGAGGCAGTCGGTGGAAACACCATATATTTT
>many|TRBD1|TRBV6-1|TRBJ2-5
CASSPRTGGRETQYF
TGTGCCAGCAGTCCCCGAACAGGGGGTAGGGAGACCCAGTACTTC
>.|.|TRBV3-1|TRBJ2-2
CASSQGAESTGELFF
TGTGCCAGCAGCCAAGGGGCAGAGAGCACCGGGGAGCTGTTTTTT
>many|.|TRBV7-2|TRBJ2-2
CASSLADRTGELFF
TGTGCCAGCAGCTTAGCGGATCGCACCGGGGAGCTGTTTTTT
>many|TRBD1|TRBV9|TRBJ2-2
CASSGTGGSNTGELFF
TGTGCCAGCAGCGGGACAGGGGGCAGTAACACCGGGGAGCTGTTTTTT
>many|.|TRBV7-2|TRBJ1-2
CASSLAEGLSGYTF
TGTGCCAGCAGCTTAGCGGAGGGGTTGTCTGGCTACACCTTC
>many|TRBD1|TRBV12-3/TRBV12-4|TRBJ1-1
CASRSTGGSTFF
TGTGCCAGCAGATCTACAGGGGGCTCGACTTTCTTT
>.|.|TRBV4-3|TRBJ1-1
CASSQDPAAGLEAFF
TGCGCCAGCAGCCAAGATCCGGCGGCTGGACTTGAAGCTTTCTTT
>many|.|TRBV7-9|TRBJ2-5
CASRKSVETQYF
TGTGCCAGCAGAAAAAGTGTTGAGACCCAGTACTTC
>many|TRBD2|TRBV12-3/TRBV12-4|TRBJ2-1
CASSLRAGGDEQFF
TGTGCCAGCAGTTTAAGGGCCGGGGGGGATGAGCAGTTCTTC
>many|TRBD2|TRBV20-1|TRBJ2-5
CSARRAGGQETQYF
TGCAGTGCTAGAAGGGCGGGAGGGCAAGAGACCCAGTACTTC
>many|.|TRBV9|TRBJ2-7
CASSVTTGSYEQYF
TGTGCCAGCAGCGTAACCACAGGGTCTTACGAGCAGTACTTC
>many|.|TRBV12-5|TRBJ2-3
CASGLGLGSADTQYF
TGTGCTAGTGGTTTGGGATTAGGATCCGCAGATACGCAGTATTTT
>many|TRBD2|TRBV5-1|TRBJ2-7
CASSLSSGGTYEQYF
TGCGCCAGCAGCTTGTCTAGCGGGGGAACCTACGAGCAGTACTTC
>few|.|TRBV7-2|TRBJ2-5
CASSPGAIQETQYF
TGTGCCAGCAGCCCGGGGGCGATCCAAGAGACCCAGTACTTC
>many|.|TRBV11-2|TRBJ2-7
CASSLAPGSIYEQYF
TGTGCCAGCAGCTTAGCCCCTGGCAGTATCTACGAGCAGTACTTC
>many|TRBD1|TRBV7-2|TRBJ2-7
CASSLGTGWYEQYF
TGTGCCAGCAGCTTAGGGACAGGGTGGTACGAGCAGTACTTC
>many|TRBD2|TRBV20-1|TRBJ2-1
CSAVAGEWNEQFF
TGCAGTGCCGTAGCGGGGGAATGGAATGAGCAGTTCTTC
>.|TRBD2|TRBV20-1|TRBJ2-3
CSARGAYYGTSGADTQYF
TGCAGTGCTAGAGGGGCTTACTACGGGACTAGCGGGGCAGATACGCAGTATTTT
>.|TRBD2|TRBV7-2|TRBJ2-3
CASSLAWAGGSHDTQYF
TGTGCCAGCAGCTTAGCGTGGGCGGGAGGTTCTCATGATACGCAGTATTTT
>.|TRBD2|TRBV5-5|TRBJ2-1
CASSSIAGLVNEQFF
TGTGCCAGCAGCTCCATAGCGGGGCTAGTCAATGAGCAGTTCTTC
>many|TRBD1|TRBV7-3|TRBJ2-7
CASSVTGQSSYEQYF
TGTGCCAGCAGCGTTACGGGACAGTCCTCCTACGAGCAGTACTTC
>.|.|TRBV20-1|TRBJ2-3
CSTREESTDTQYF
TGCAGTACTAGAGAAGAATCTACAGATACGCAGTATTTT
>.|TRBD2|TRBV7-2|TRBJ2-5
CASRSPGLAGETQYF
TGTGCCAGCAGATCACCGGGACTAGCGGGAGAGACCCAGTACTTC
>many|.|TRBV6-5|TRBJ1-5
CASSRQPQHF
TGTGCCAGCAGCCGACAGCCCCAGCATTTT
>many|.|TRBV20-1|TRBJ2-7
CSARTRLFYEQYF
TGCAGTGCTAGAACGAGATTGTTCTACGAGCAGTACTTC
>many|TRBD2|TRBV18|TRBJ2-7
CASSPQETSGYEQYF
TGTGCCAGCTCACCACAGGAGACTAGCGGCTACGAGCAGTACTTC
>many|.|TRBV5-1|TRBJ2-7
CASSLNPGREQYF
TGCGCCAGCAGCTTGAATCCGGGGAGGGAGCAGTACTTC
>many|TRBD2|TRBV20-1|TRBJ2-3
CSARDAGGRTDTQYF
TGCAGTGCTAGAGACGCGGGGGGGCGGACAGATACGCAGTATTTT
>many|.|TRBV5-1|TRBJ2-5
CASSLDPGGETQYF
TGCGCCAGCAGCTTGGACCCAGGCGGCGAGACCCAGTACTTC
>many|.|TRBV3-1|TRBJ1-1
CASSQEFRAAEAFF
TGTGCCAGCAGCCAAGAGTTTAGGGCCGCGGAAGCTTTCTTT
>.|TRBD2|TRBV7-3|TRBJ2-3
CASSLGLAGAPDTQYF
TGTGCCAGCAGCCTAGGACTAGCGGGAGCACCAGATACGCAGTATTTT
>many|TRBD1|TRBV29-1|TRBJ2-3
CSRRAQGDDTQYF
TGCAGCCGGCGGGCACAGGGGGATGATACGCAGTATTTT
>few|.|TRBV2|TRBJ2-7
CASSVRRSYEQYF
TGTGCCAGCAGTGTCAGGCGCTCCTACGAGCAGTACTTC
>many|TRBD1|TRBV4-2|TRBJ1-2
CASSPDRTGTYTF
TGTGCCAGCAGCCCCGACCGGACAGGGACTTACACCTTC
>many|.|TRBV5-5|TRBJ1-2
CASSWGRQASNYGYTF
TGTGCCAGCAGCTGGGGGAGACAGGCCTCTAACTATGGCTACACCTTC
>many|.|TRBV3-1|TRBJ1-1
CASSGARVLWNTEAFF
TGTGCCAGCAGTGGGGCCAGGGTATTATGGAACACTGAAGCTTTCTTT
>few|TRBD1|TRBV12-3/TRBV12-4|TRBJ1-1
CASSLEGALTEAFF
TGTGCCAGCAGTTTAGAGGGGGCTCTTACTGAAGCTTTCTTT
>many|.|TRBV12-3/TRBV12-4|TRBJ2-5
CASSWDQETQYF
TGTGCCAGCAGTTGGGACCAAGAGACCCAGTACTTC
>many|.|TRBV20-1|TRBJ2-7
CSADKDSEQYF
TGCAGTGCTGATAAGGACTCCGAGCAGTACTTC